The next 26 T cell receptor beta chains were all read from a single sample in a study of blood T cell repertoires in COVID-19. Profiled with immunoSEQ multiplex PCR; TCRdb holds only in-frame clones, not every one. In the table there are about 68,000 clones, 91% of which are singletons. The sample was peripheral blood. These receptor sequences come from a woman aged 55-70 years with active COVID-19.

This rearrangement joins TRBV30 to TRBJ2-7; weak D call: TRBD2 (5 bases). Looked up from germline, CDR1 is GTSNPN and CDR2 is SVGIG (reference sequence). The CDR3 is 14 residues long. V was pared by 2 bases and J by 3 bases, with 14 bases between. The CDR3, as DNA: TGTGCCTGGAGTCCCCTGCAAAGCGGCTACGAGCAGTACTTC. Amino acid sequence: CAWSPLQSGYEQYF.

This rearrangement joins TRBV7-2 to TRBJ2-7; TRBD1 matches at 8 bases. Trimming removed 5 bases from V and 3 bases from J; junction bases left unmatched: 12. The germline CDR1 and CDR2 sequences are SGHTA and FQGNSA. The CDR3 runs to 16 residues. The CDR3, as DNA: TGTGCCAGCAGCCAGGGGACAGGAATAGGGAACTACGAGCAGTACTTC. Encoded protein: CASSQGTGIGNYEQYF.

Comment on this clone: This CDR3 is also generated by other DNA sequences in the sample. The chain is built from TRBV5-1 and TRBJ2-7; D possibly corresponds to TRBD1 (5 bases). This CDR3 region has 14 residues. With 0 bases removed from V and 0 bases from J, the gap between germline ends came to 7 bases. Germline lookup yields CDR1 SGHRS and CDR2 YFSETQ. Here the CDR3 DNA reads TGCGCCAGCAGCTTGGGACAGAGCTCCTACGAGCAGTACTTC. This codes for CASSLGQSSYEQYF.

The V gene is TRBV6-5, the J gene TRBJ1-1; a possible D gene is TRBD1 (6 bases). Between the trimmed V and J ends, which lost 6 bases and 6 bases, there was a span of 20 bases. Germline CDR1 and CDR2: MNHEY and SVGAGI. The CDR3 extends over 15 amino acids. The CDR3 DNA follows: TGTGCCAGCAGACCGGCCCAATCAGGGGTCCCTGAAGCTTTCTTT. Residues: CASRPAQSGVPEAFF.

The chain has TRBV24-1 and TRBJ2-3; possibly TRBD1 for D (6 bases). Trimming pared 1 base from V and 4 bases from J, leaving 14 bases between. Germline V gene lookup returns CDR1 KGHDR and CDR2 SFDVKD. This CDR3 comprises 16 residues. DNA for the CDR3: TGTGCCACCAGTGATTTTCAGGGGCCAGTGTCAGATACGCAGTATTTT. Protein product: CATSDFQGPVSDTQYF.

This clone occurred once. The V gene is TRBV7-9, the J gene TRBJ2-1, with 10 bases fitting TRBD2. The germline V gene has CDR1 SEHNR and CDR2 FQNEAQ (reference sequence). The CDR3 extends over 15 amino acids. V dropped 5 bases and J dropped 7; count of bases not matched to a gene: 8. The CDR3 spells CASSPPGLATNEQFF. CDR3 coding DNA: TGTGCCAGCAGCCCCCCGGGACTAGCGACGAATGAGCAGTTCTTC.

The J gene is TRBJ1-1, the V gene TRBV30; the match to TRBD1 covers 10 bases. The junction had 9 bases not matched to a gene; V was cut back by 4 bases and J by 7 bases. The CDR3 has 14 residues. Germline V gives CDR1 GTSNPN, CDR2 SVGIG (reference sequence). CDR3 region: CAWTRDRGPNEAFF. CDR3 DNA sequence: TGTGCCTGGACCCGGGACAGGGGACCAAATGAAGCTTTCTTT.

The chain carries TRBV6-8 and TRBJ1-2, with D perhaps TRBD1 (6 bases). The length of the CDR3 is 13 residues. Germline CDR1 reads MNHGY; CDR2 reads SAAAGT. V lost 7 bases and J 8 bases, leaving 17 bases between the germline ends. CDR3 coding DNA: TGTGCCAGCACCGGAAGGGGGATCTGGGGCTACACCTTC. Translating it yields CASTGRGIWGYTF.

This chain connects TRBV28 to TRBJ2-3; 8 bases agree with TRBD2. The V and J ends lost 5 bases and 3 bases, in that order; junction bases with no gene match: 7. Germline CDR1 is MDHEN and CDR2 is SYDVKM. The CDR3 covers 15 residues. Written as DNA, the CDR3 is TGTGCCAGCAGTCGGAGCGGGAGCGGGACAGATACGCAGTATTTT. Translation: CASSRSGSGTDTQYF.

The gene calls are TRBV4-2 and TRBJ1-2; D is uncertain. CDR3 length: 13 amino acids. Per germline, CDR1 LGHNA and CDR2 YNFKEQ. Trimming left V 1 base short and J 4 bases short, with 7 bases between. In nucleotides, the CDR3 is TGTGCCAGCAGCCAAGTTAACTTCTATGGCTACACCTTC. Amino acid sequence: CASSQVNFYGYTF.

This rearrangement joins TRBV7-8 to TRBJ1-1, with 7 bases matching TRBD1. Germline CDR1 is SGHVS and CDR2 is FQNEAQ. The CDR3 runs 14 residues. J was trimmed by 3 bases and V by 5 bases; bases with no gene match: 6. The CDR3 sequence is CASSRGTAYTEAFF. The CDR3 nucleotides read TGTGCCAGCAGCCGGGGGACAGCTTACACTGAAGCTTTCTTT.

V usage is TRBV3-1 (or the pseudogene TRBV3-2) and J usage is TRBJ2-1; tentative D call: TRBD1 (6 bases). Trimming pared 4 bases from V and 0 bases from J, leaving 10 bases between. From germline, CDR1 is LGHDT and CDR2 YNNKEL (reference sequence). The CDR3 is 15 residues long. This chain's CDR3 is CASSRDISSYNEQFF. In DNA form, the CDR3 reads TGTGCCAGCAGCCGGGACATAAGCTCCTACAATGAGCAGTTCTTC.

V gene TRBV9 combines with J gene TRBJ2-3; 11 positions match TRBD2. CDR1 and CDR2 from the germline V gene are SGDLS and YYNGEE. The CDR3 length is 17 residues. The junction had 11 bases not matched to a gene; V was cut back by 8 bases and J by 0 bases. The CDR3 here is CASGLAGTVTSTDTQYF. The CDR3 DNA sequence: TGTGCCAGTGGACTAGCGGGCACCGTGACTAGCACAGATACGCAGTATTTT. The variable domain in full, with the rest retrieved from reference TRBV9 and TRBJ2-3, is DSGVTQTPKHLITATGQRVTLRCSPRSGDLSVYWYQQSLDQGLQFLIQYYNGEERAKGNILERFSAQQFPDLHSELNLSSLELGDSALYFCASGLAGTVTSTDTQYFGPGTRLTVL.

The chain employs TRBV28 and TRBJ2-2; D not certain. The V gene lost 6 bases and the J gene lost 1 base, with 12 bases spanning the gap. This CDR3 has 15 amino acids. Germline CDR1 and CDR2: MDHEN and SYDVKM. CDR3 in amino acids: CASSPRFGNTGELFF. CDR3 nucleotides: TGTGCCAGCAGCCCGCGTTTCGGGAACACCGGGGAGCTGTTTTTT.

The rearrangement links TRBV28 to TRBJ1-2; D unresolved. This CDR3 spans 14 amino acids. The germline CDR1 and CDR2 sequences are MDHEN and SYDVKM. V shed 4 bases and J shed 1 base, with 10 bases lying between them. The CDR3 reads CASSSVGLNYGYTF. DNA for the CDR3: TGTGCCAGCAGTTCGGTTGGGCTTAACTATGGCTACACCTTC.

The chain is built from TRBV7-8 and TRBJ1-3; TRBD1 might be the D (6 bases). Trimming left V 5 bases short and J 0 bases short, with 17 bases between. The CDR3 consists of 17 residues. Germline CDR1 is SGHVS and CDR2 is FQNEAQ. CDR3 protein: CASSGRAGVGSGNTIYF. For the CDR3, the DNA is TGTGCCAGCAGCGGGAGGGCAGGGGTTGGCTCTGGAAACACCATATATTTT. Together with reference TRBV7-8 and TRBJ1-3, the CDR3 gives the full variable domain: GAGVSQSPRYKVAKRGQDVALRCDPISGHVSLFWYQQALGQGPEFLTYFQNEAQLDKSGLPSDRFFAERPEGSVSTLKIQRTQQEDSAVYLCASSGRAGVGSGNTIYFGEGSWLTVV.

The CDR3 loop is CASRRTGQRGNGYTF. CDR3 sequence (DNA): TGTGCCAGCAGGCGGACAGGGCAAAGAGGGAATGGCTACACCTTC. This sequence joins TRBV6-5 and TRBJ1-2, with 8 bases matching TRBD1. The CDR3 consists of 15 residues. V was clipped by 6 bases and J by 6 bases; unmatched bases: 12. Germline values: CDR1 MNHEY, CDR2 SVGAGI.

V is TRBV2 and J is TRBJ2-7; D remains unclear. CDR1 and CDR2 (germline): SNHLY, FYNNEI. Trimming took 6 bases from V and 6 from J, leaving 9 bases between them. The CDR3 runs to 11 residues. The CDR3 region has the DNA TGTGCCAGCAGGCGAGAGGCCGAGCAGTACTTC. Translation: CASRREAEQYF. Full variable domain (missing parts from reference TRBV2 and TRBJ2-7): EPEVTQTPSHQVTQMGQEVILRCVPISNHLYFYWYRQILGQKVEFLVSFYNNEISEKSEIFDDQFSVERPDGSNFTLKIRSTKLEDSAMYFCASRREAEQYFGPGTRLTVT.

This chain uses TRBV7-9 with TRBJ2-4; TRBD2 is a possible D gene (6 bases). Germline V CDR1 and CDR2: SEHNR, FQNEAQ (reference sequence). The length of the CDR3 is 16 residues. Trimming took 2 bases from V and 6 from J, leaving 17 bases between them. For the CDR3, the DNA is TGTGCCAGCAGCTTACGACGGGGGACCGACGCAAACATTCAGTACTTC. This sequence encodes CASSLRRGTDANIQYF.

The rearrangement joins TRBV18 to TRBJ2-1; D call uncertain. V was shortened by 2 bases and J by 3 bases, with 11 bases between the two germline ends. Per germline, CDR1 KGHSH and CDR2 LQKENI. The CDR3 consists of 15 residues. The CDR3 bases are TGTGCCAGCTCACCAAACCGTGCGGACTACAATGAGCAGTTCTTC. It specifies CASSPNRADYNEQFF. The whole variable domain, filled in from reference TRBV18 and TRBJ2-1, reads NAGVMQNPRHLVRRRGQEARLRCSPMKGHSHVYWYRQLPEEGLKFMVYLQKENIIDESGMPKERFSAEFPKEGPSILRIQQVVRGDSAAYFCASSPNRADYNEQFFGPGTRLTVL.

The V call is TRBV28, the J call TRBJ1-2; possibly TRBD1 for D (6 bases). The germline V gene encodes CDR1 MDHEN and CDR2 SYDVKM. The CDR3 contains 14 residues. V was pared by 8 bases and J by 2 bases, with 15 bases between. For the CDR3, the DNA is TGTGCCAGCGGATTTAGAGACAGGAACTATGGCTACACCTTC. Translating gives CASGFRDRNYGYTF.

The chain uses TRBV7-9 and TRBJ2-2, with a possible D match to TRBD2 (6 bases). CDR1 is SEHNR and CDR2 is FQNEAQ in the germline V gene (reference sequence). This CDR3 has 18 amino acids. The V and J ends lost 1 base and 0 bases respectively, with 15 bases between them. The CDR3, as DNA: TGTGCCAGCAGCTTAGGGCGCCCATTAGCGGCGAACACCGGGGAGCTGTTTTTT. Protein product: CASSLGRPLAANTGELFF. Drawing the rest from reference TRBV7-9 and TRBJ2-2, the complete variable domain is DTGVSQNPRHKITKRGQNVTFRCDPISEHNRLYWYRQTLGQGPEFLTYFQNEAQLEKSRLLSDRFSAERPKGSFSTLEIQRTEQGDSAMYLCASSLGRPLAANTGELFFGEGSRLTVL.

The J gene is TRBJ2-7, the V gene TRBV5-1, with 12 nucleotides matching TRBD2. Germline assignment: CDR1 SGHRS and CDR2 YFSETQ. J was trimmed by 3 bases and V by 4 bases; bases with no gene match: 5. CDR3 length equals 15 residues. Written as DNA, the CDR3 is TGCGCCAGCAGCGTAGGACTAGCGGGGCGCTACGAGCAGTACTTC. Translating it yields CASSVGLAGRYEQYF.

In its sample, this clone was seen once. The V call is TRBV5-5, the J call TRBJ1-2; 10 bases align to TRBD1. The germline CDR1 and CDR2 sequences are SGHKS and YYEKEE (reference sequence). The CDR3 runs 15 residues. V dropped 5 bases and J dropped 5; count of bases not matched to a gene: 9. The CDR3 coding sequence is TGTGCCAGCAGGGCCGGGACAGGGGCAAAATATGGCTACACCTTC. It encodes CASRAGTGAKYGYTF.

V gene TRBV27 combines with J gene TRBJ1-6, with D maybe TRBD1 (5 bases). CDR3 length: 15 amino acids. Looked up from germline, CDR1 is MNHEY and CDR2 is SMNVEV (reference sequence). V lost 3 bases and J 11 bases, leaving 17 bases between the germline ends. Written as DNA, the CDR3 is TGTGCCAGCAGTTTCTTTGGGGCACAAGGGCCACCCCTCCACTTT. Translating gives CASSFFGAQGPPLHF.

The V and J genes are TRBV28 and TRBJ2-7; 10 positions match TRBD1. CDR1 and CDR2 (germline): MDHEN, SYDVKM. With V trimmed by 5 bases and J by 2 bases, 6 bases remained unmatched. CDR3 length: 15 residues. CDR3: CASSPRQGAPYEQYF. CDR3 bases: TGTGCCAGCAGTCCACGACAGGGGGCTCCCTACGAGCAGTACTTC.